This section outlines one T cell receptor beta chain sequence together with its context. Antigen unknown. The entry originates in a study of HIV-infected patients and healthy controls. Reverse transcription used around 500 ng RNA and constant-region primers for alpha and beta. Using multiplexing indices, alpha and beta chain libraries were generated apart by chain-specific third strand synthesis. MiXCR, run by TCRdb on the 5' RACE reads, gives a single entry per CDR3 protein. In the table there are 3,500 to 4,000 distinct CDR3 sequences, roughly a quarter of which are singletons. Study-level findings and limits: Healthy controls shared more CDR3 sequences between individuals than HIV-infected patients did. About three months of therapy was arguably too brief to observe immune reconstitution in treated samples. Significantly higher mean Gini indices appeared in HIV-infected repertoires, possibly reflecting oligoclonality. HIV+ repertoires were severely depleted of MAIT alpha-chain CDR3s, unlike healthy controls.

Germline V CDR1 and CDR2: SGHRS, YFSETQ. This CDR3 is built from 14 residues. The V and J ends lost 5 bases and 6 bases respectively, with 14 bases between them. Roughly three months, about 14 weeks, into antiretroviral therapy, follow-up blood was collected. All unsorted peripheral T cells were captured because whole blood was used without fractionation. The sequencing used blood, collected during antiretroviral therapy. The V and J genes are TRBV5-1 and TRBJ1-4; D is perhaps TRBD1 (6 bases). The receptor comes from an adult with HIV infection. DNA of the CDR3: TGCGCCAGCAGTGGCGGGGACACTTATGAAAAACTGTTTTTT. As protein: CASSGGDTYEKLFF.